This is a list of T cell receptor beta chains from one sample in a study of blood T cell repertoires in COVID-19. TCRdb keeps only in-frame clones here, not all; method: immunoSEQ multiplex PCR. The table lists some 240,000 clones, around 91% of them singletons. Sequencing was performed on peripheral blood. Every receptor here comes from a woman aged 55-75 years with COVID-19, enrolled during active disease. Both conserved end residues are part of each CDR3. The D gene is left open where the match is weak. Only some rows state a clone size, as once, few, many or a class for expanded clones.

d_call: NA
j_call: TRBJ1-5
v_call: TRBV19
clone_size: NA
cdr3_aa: CASSRDINQPQHF
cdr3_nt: TGTGCCAGTAGCAGGGACATTAATCAGCCCCAGCATTTT

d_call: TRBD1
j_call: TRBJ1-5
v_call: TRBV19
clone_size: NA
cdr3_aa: CASRGWTGKGQPQHF
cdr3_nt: TGTGCCAGTAGAGGTTGGACAGGGAAGGGCCAGCCCCAGCATTTT

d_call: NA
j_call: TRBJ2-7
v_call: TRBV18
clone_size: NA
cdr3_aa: CASSPLISYEQYF
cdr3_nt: TGTGCCAGCTCACCTCTTATCTCCTACGAGCAGTACTTC

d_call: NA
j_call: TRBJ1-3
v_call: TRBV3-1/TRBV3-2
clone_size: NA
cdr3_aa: CASSPRPSGNTIYF
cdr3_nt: TGTGCCAGCAGCCCTCGTCCCTCTGGAAACACCATATATTTT

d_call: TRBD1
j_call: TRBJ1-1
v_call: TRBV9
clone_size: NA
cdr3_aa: CASSTLSRGQGTEAFF
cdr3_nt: TGTGCCAGCAGCACATTATCCAGGGGGCAGGGGACTGAAGCTTTCTTT

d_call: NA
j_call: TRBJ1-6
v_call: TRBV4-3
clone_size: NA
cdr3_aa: CASSQDPAGAGYNSPLHF
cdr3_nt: TGCGCCAGCAGCCAAGATCCGGCAGGGGCGGGCTATAATTCACCCCTCCACTTT

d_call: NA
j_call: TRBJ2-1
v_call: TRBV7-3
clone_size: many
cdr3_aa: CASSLMGAPSSYNEQFF
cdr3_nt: TGTGCCAGCAGCTTAATGGGAGCCCCGAGCTCCTACAATGAGCAGTTCTTC

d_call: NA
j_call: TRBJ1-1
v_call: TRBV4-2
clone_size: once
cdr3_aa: CASSLDFAEAFF
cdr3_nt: TGTGCCAGCAGCCTCGACTTCGCTGAAGCTTTCTTT

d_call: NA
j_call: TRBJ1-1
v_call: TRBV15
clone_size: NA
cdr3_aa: CATSRDLYTGLNTEAFF
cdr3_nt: TGTGCCACCAGCAGAGATCTCTATACAGGGCTGAACACTGAAGCTTTCTTT

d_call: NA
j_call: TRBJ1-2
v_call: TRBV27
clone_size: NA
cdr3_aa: CASSPFSRDYGYTF
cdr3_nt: TGTGCCAGCAGTCCCTTTAGCAGGGACTATGGCTACACCTTC

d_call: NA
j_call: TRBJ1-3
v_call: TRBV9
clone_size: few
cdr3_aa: CASSVAGGGSGNTIYF
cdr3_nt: TGTGCCAGCAGCGTAGCCGGGGGAGGTTCTGGAAACACCATATATTTT

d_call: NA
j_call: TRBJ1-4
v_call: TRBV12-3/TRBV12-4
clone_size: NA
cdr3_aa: CASCIRTNEKLFF
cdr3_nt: TGTGCCAGTTGTATCAGGACTAATGAAAAACTGTTTTTT

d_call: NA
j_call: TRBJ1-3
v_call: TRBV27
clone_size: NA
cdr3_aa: CASSPRGSRGNTIYF
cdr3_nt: TGTGCCAGCAGTCCACGAGGCTCTCGTGGAAACACCATATATTTT

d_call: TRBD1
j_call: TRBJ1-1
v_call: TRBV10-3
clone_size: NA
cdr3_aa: CAISGQGAMRTEAFF
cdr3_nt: TGTGCCATCAGTGGACAGGGGGCCATGAGGACTGAAGCTTTCTTT

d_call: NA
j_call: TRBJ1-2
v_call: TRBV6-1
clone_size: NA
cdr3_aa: CASSEARGGPYGYTF
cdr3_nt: TGTGCCAGCAGTGAAGCTCGCGGGGGACCCTATGGCTACACCTTC

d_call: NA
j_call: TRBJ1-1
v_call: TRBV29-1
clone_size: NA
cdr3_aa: CSVGLGGYTEAFF
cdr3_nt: TGCAGCGTTGGTCTAGGGGGATACACTGAAGCTTTCTTT

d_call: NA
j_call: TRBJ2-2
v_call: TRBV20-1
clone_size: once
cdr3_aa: CSAGTTGELFF
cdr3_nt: TGCAGTGCTGGGACAACCGGGGAGCTGTTTTTT

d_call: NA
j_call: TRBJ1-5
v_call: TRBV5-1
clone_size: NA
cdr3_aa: CASSFRGDSNQPQHF
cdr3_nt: TGCGCCAGCAGTTTTCGGGGGGATAGCAATCAGCCCCAGCATTTT

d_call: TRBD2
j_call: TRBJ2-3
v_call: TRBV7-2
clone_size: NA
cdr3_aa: CASSRTSGGPDTQYF
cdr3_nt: TGTGCCAGCAGCCGGACTAGCGGGGGCCCAGATACGCAGTATTTT

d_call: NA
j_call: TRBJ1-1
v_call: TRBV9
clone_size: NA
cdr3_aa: CASSVVPGANTEAFF
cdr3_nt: TGTGCCAGCAGCGTAGTACCTGGGGCGAACACTGAAGCTTTCTTT

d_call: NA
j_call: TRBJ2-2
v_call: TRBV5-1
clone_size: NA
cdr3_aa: CASSLDTNTGELFF
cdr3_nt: TGCGCCAGCAGCTTGGACACGAACACCGGGGAGCTGTTTTTT

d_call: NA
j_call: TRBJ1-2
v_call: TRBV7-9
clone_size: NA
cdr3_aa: CASSLVSRRYGYTF
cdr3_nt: TGTGCCAGCAGCTTAGTTTCCCGTCGCTATGGCTACACCTTC

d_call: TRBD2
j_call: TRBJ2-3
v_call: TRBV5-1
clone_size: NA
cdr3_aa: CASNQAGSTDTQYF
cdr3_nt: TGCGCCAGCAATCAAGCGGGGAGCACAGATACGCAGTATTTT

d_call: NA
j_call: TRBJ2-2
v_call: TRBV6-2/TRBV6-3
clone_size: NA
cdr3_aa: CASSPGGLVRTGELFF
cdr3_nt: TGTGCCAGCAGTCCAGGGGGACTAGTTAGGACCGGGGAGCTGTTTTTT

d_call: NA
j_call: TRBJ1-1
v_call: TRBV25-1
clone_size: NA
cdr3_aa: CASSLDTEAFF
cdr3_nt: TGTGCCAGCAGCCTAGACACTGAAGCTTTCTTT

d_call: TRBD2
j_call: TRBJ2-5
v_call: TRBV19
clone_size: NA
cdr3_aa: CASSIGVMTSGLGTQYF
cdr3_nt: TGTGCCAGTAGTATAGGGGTTATGACTAGCGGGTTGGGGACCCAGTACTTC

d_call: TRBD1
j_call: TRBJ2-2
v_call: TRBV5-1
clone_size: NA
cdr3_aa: CASSLGTGRSGELFF
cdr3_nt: TGCGCCAGCAGCTTAGGGACAGGGAGGTCCGGGGAGCTGTTTTTT

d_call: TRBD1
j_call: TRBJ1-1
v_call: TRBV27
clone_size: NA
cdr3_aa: CASRRPGQGTAEAFF
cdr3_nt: TGTGCCAGCAGACGGCCGGGACAGGGTACTGCTGAAGCTTTCTTT

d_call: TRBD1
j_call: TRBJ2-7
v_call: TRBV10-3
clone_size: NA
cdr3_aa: CAISDKGAGEQYF
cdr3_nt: TGTGCCATCAGTGATAAGGGGGCAGGCGAGCAGTACTTC

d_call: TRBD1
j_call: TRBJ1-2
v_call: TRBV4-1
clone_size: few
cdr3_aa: CASSGTGGNGYTF
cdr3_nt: TGCGCCAGCAGCGGGACAGGGGGCAACGGCTACACCTTC

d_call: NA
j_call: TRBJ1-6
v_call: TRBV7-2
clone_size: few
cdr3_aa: CASSLATGVNSPLHF
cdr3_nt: TGTGCCAGCAGCTTAGCTACCGGGGTGAATTCACCCCTCCACTTT

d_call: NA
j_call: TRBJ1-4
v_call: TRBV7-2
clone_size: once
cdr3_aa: CASSLVLWPEKLFF
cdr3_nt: TGTGCCAGCAGCTTAGTCCTTTGGCCAGAAAAACTGTTTTTT

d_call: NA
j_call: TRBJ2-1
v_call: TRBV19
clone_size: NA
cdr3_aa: CASSIGPPRVGHNEQFF
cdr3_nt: TGTGCCAGTAGTATAGGCCCCCCCCGAGTTGGGCACAATGAGCAGTTCTTC

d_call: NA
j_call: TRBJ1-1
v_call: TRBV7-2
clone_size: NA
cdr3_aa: CASSFGVANTEAFF
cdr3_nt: TGTGCCAGCAGCTTCGGTGTTGCGAACACTGAAGCTTTCTTT

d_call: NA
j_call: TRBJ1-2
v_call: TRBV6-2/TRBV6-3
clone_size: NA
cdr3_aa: CASSYSIGRTNTYGYTF
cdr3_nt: TGTGCCAGCAGTTACTCGATAGGGCGGACAAACACCTATGGCTACACCTTC

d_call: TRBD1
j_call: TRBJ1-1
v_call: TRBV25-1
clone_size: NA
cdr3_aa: CASSDGQGNTEAFF
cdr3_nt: TGTGCCAGCAGTGACGGACAGGGGAACACTGAAGCTTTCTTT

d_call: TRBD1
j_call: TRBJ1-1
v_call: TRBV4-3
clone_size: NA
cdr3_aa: CASSQGGQGRQAFF
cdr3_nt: TGCGCCAGCAGCCAAGGGGGACAGGGCAGGCAAGCTTTCTTT

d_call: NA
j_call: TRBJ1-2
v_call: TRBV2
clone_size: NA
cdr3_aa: CASSDSGFYGYTF
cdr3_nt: TGTGCCAGCAGTGACTCGGGGTTCTATGGCTACACCTTC

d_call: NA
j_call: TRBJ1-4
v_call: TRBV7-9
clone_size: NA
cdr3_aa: CASSIRPGLFNEKLFF
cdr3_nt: TGTGCCAGCAGTATACGGCCGGGACTCTTTAATGAAAAACTGTTTTTT

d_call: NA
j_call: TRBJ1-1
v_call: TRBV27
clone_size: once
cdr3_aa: CASSPRRNTEAFF
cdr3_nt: TGTGCCAGCAGTCCCCGCAGAAACACTGAAGCTTTCTTT

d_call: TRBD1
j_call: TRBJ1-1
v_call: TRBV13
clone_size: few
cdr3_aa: CASSLGTGFTEAFF
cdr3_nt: TGTGCCAGCAGCTTAGGGACAGGGTTCACTGAAGCTTTCTTT

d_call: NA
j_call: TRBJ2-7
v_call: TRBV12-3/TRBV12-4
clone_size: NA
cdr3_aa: CASSLGQYYEQYF
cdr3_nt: TGTGCCAGCAGTCTCGGACAGTACTACGAGCAGTACTTC

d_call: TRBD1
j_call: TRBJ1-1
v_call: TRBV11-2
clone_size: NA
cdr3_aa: CASSPTQGQKNTEAFF
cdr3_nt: TGTGCCAGCAGCCCAACACAGGGGCAAAAGAACACTGAAGCTTTCTTT

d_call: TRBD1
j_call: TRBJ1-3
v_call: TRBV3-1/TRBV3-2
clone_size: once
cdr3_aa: CARIQGGGNTIYF
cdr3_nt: TGTGCCAGAATTCAGGGGGGCGGAAACACCATATATTTT

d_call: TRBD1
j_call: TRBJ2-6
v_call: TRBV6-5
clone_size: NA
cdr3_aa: CASSYSQGAANVLTF
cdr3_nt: TGTGCCAGCAGTTACTCGCAGGGGGCAGCCAACGTCCTGACTTTC

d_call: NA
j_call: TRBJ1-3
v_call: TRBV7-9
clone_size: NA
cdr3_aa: CASSRLHSGNTIYF
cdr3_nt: TGTGCCAGCTCCCGGTTGCACTCTGGAAACACCATATATTTT

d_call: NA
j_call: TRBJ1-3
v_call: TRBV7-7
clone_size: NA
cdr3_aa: CASSLGTGNTIYF
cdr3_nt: TGTGCTAGCAGCTTAGGTACTGGAAACACCATATATTTT

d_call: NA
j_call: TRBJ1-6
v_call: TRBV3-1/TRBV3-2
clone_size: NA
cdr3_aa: CASSPGASSPLHF
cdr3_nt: TGTGCCAGCAGCCCCGGTGCCTCGTCACCCCTCCACTTT

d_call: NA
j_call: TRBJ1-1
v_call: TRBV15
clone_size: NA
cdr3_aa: CATSRGGVSEAFF
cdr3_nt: TGTGCCACCAGCAGAGGGGGCGTTAGTGAAGCTTTCTTT

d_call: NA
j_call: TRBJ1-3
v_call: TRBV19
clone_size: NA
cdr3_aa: CASREGTGNTIYF
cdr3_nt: TGTGCCAGTAGAGAGGGAACTGGAAACACCATATATTTT

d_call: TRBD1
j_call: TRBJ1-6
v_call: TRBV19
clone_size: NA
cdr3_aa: CASSIQGASSYNSPLHF
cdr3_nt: TGTGCCAGTAGTATTCAGGGGGCGAGCTCCTATAATTCACCCCTCCACTTT

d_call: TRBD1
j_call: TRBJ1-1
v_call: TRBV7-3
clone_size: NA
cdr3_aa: CASSMTGGMDEAFF
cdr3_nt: TGTGCCAGCAGCATGACAGGGGGTATGGATGAAGCTTTCTTT

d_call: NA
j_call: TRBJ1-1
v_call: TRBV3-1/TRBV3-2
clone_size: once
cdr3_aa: CASSQRDKNTEAFF
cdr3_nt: TGTGCCAGCAGCCAACGGGATAAGAACACTGAAGCTTTCTTT